The source of this TCR beta chain is a study of cytomegalovirus exposure and HLA in healthy donors. Study context: Counted in an early data release were roughly 81 million unique TCRs from HLA-typed donors. Study conclusions and caveats: A later analysis associated 15,000 to 20,000 TCR beta sequences with HLA alleles at a 0.05 false discovery rate.

The PCR contained 60 Vbeta and 13 Jbeta primers. Only in-frame clones appear in the TCRdb table, and some are missing; sequencing was by immunoSEQ multiplex PCR. There are roughly 110,000 clones in the sample; around 69% occur only once, and about 2.3% lies in the top ten. Notes on this clone: What it recognizes is unknown.

CDR1 is SEHNR and CDR2 is FQNEAQ in the germline V gene (reference sequence). The CDR3 length is 14 residues. With V trimmed by 5 bases and J by 6 bases, 5 bases remained unmatched. This clonotype was obtained from a man aged 18 to 29 in good health and CMV-seronegative. Input material: PBMCs. This rearrangement joins TRBV7-9 to TRBJ2-2, with 8 nucleotides matching TRBD2. CDR3 region: CASSRGGKAGELFF. CDR3 nucleotide sequence: TGTGCCAGCAGCCGCGGGGGGAAGGCCGGGGAGCTGTTTTTT.